The 4 T cell receptor beta chains in this list originate from one sample, sequenced in a study of OX40 agonist ivuxolimab in advanced cancers. The protocol used for the library was the immunoSEQ multiplex PCR assay. TCRdb's version of the immuneACCESS table is confined to in-frame rearrangements and falls short of the full clone set. An unresolved V gene accounts for under half of the shortfall where checked; the remainder is of unknown origin. The sample table records roughly 61,000 clones; approximately 90% of these occur just once. The leading ten clones occupy approximately 0.8% of the sample. The sample here was CD4+ or CD8+ T cells sorted from blood, taken in a trial of the OX40 agonist ivuxolimab. Receptors were obtained from an adult with an advanced solid tumor such as melanoma, head and neck, liver or kidney cancer.

The chain couples TRBV6-1 to TRBJ2-3, with D possibly being TRBD2 (5 bases). CDR1 is MNHNS, CDR2 SASEGT, per germline. The CDR3 spans 13 residues. V lost 1 base to trimming and J lost 3 bases, with 5 bases between them. The CDR3: CASSEGRTDTQYF. CDR3 sequence (DNA): TGTGCCAGCAGTGAAGGGAGGACAGATACGCAGTATTTT.

The V gene is TRBV7-3, the J gene TRBJ2-5; no clear D gene. V was cut by 5 bases and J by 7 bases, with 17 bases left in between. Germline V gene data show CDR1 as SGHTA and CDR2 as FQGTGA. The CDR3 spans 14 residues. CDR3 protein: CASSRNSGYGTQYF. The CDR3 coding sequence is TGTGCCAGCAGCCGAAATTCAGGTTATGGGACCCAGTACTTC.

J is TRBJ2-7 and V is TRBV5-5; D unresolved. The CDR3 is 14 amino acids. Between the trimmed V and J ends, which lost 0 bases and 2 bases, there was a span of 9 bases. Germline V gene lookup returns CDR1 SGHKS and CDR2 YYEKEE (reference sequence). CDR3 sequence: CASSLDAATYEQYF. CDR3 coding DNA: TGTGCCAGCAGCTTGGACGCGGCGACCTACGAGCAGTACTTC.

The J gene is TRBJ1-4, the V gene TRBV5-1; 9 nucleotides match TRBD1. V gave up 3 bases and J gave up 4 bases; unmatched junction bases: 19. The germline V gene encodes CDR1 SGHRS and CDR2 YFSETQ. This CDR3 is built from 20 residues. In DNA form, the CDR3 reads TGCGCCAGCAGCTCTACCGGGACAGGGACGAGGGCTAGGTATAATGAAAAACTGTTTTTT. This encodes CASSSTGTGTRARYNEKLFF. The entire variable domain, with the rest obtained from reference TRBV5-1 and TRBJ1-4, is as follows: KAGVTQTPRYLIKTRGQQVTLSCSPISGHRSVSWYQQTPGQGLQFLFEYFSETQRNKGNFPGRFSGRQFSNSRSEMNVSTLELGDSALYLCASSSTGTGTRARYNEKLFFGSGTQLSVL.